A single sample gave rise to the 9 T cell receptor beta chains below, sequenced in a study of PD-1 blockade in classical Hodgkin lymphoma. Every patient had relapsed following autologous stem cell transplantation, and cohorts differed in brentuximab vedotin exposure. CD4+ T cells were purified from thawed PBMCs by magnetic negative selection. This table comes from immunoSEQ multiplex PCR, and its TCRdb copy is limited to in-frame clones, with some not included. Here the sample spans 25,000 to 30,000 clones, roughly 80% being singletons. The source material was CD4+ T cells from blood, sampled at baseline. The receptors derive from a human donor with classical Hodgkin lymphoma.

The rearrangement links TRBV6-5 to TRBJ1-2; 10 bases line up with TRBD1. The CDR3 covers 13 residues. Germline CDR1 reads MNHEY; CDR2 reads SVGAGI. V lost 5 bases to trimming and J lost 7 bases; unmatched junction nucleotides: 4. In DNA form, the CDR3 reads TGTGCCAGCAGTATACGGACAGGGGGTGGCTACACCTTC. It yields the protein CASSIRTGGGYTF.

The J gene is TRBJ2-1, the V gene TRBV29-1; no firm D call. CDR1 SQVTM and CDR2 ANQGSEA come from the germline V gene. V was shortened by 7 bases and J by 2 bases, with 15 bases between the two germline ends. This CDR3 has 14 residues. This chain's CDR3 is CSAAVGRAYNEQFF. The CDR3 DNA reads TGCAGCGCCGCTGTTGGGCGCGCCTACAATGAGCAGTTCTTC.

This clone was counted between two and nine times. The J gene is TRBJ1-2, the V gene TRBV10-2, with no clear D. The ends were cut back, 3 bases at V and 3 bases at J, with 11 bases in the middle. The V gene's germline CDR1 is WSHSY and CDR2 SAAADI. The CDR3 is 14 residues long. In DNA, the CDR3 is TGCGCCAGCAGTGACAAGGGTGGGGACTATGGCTACACCTTC. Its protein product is CASSDKGGDYGYTF.

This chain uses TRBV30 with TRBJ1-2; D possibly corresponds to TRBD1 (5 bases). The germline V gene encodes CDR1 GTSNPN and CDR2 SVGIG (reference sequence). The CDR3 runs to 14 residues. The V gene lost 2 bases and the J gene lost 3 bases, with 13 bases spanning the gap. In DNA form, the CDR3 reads TGTGCCTGGAGTCGGGACCGATCTGACTATGGCTACACCTTC. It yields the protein CAWSRDRSDYGYTF.

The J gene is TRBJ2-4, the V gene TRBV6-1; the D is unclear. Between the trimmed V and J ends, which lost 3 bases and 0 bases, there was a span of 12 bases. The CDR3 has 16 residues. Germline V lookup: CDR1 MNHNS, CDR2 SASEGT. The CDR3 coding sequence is TGTGCCAGCAGTGATCAGGTTCTAGGAGCCAAAAACATTCAGTACTTC. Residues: CASSDQVLGAKNIQYF.

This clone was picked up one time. CDR3 protein: CASSRLAGGNTDTQYF. CDR3 sequence (DNA): TGTGCCAGCAGTCGACTAGCGGGGGGAAACACAGATACGCAGTATTTT. The V and J genes are TRBV6-4 and TRBJ2-3; TRBD2 aligns across 13 bases. Germline V gene lookup returns CDR1 MRHNA and CDR2 SNTAGT. This CDR3 spans 16 amino acids. Losses at the gene ends were 5 bases for V and 2 bases for J; bases not matched to a gene: 4.

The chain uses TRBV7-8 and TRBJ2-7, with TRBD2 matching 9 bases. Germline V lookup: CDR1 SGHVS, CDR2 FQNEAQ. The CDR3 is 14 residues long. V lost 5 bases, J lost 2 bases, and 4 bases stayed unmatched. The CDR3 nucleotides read TGTGCCAGCAGCAAGACTAGCGGACCCTACGAGCAGTACTTC. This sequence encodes CASSKTSGPYEQYF.

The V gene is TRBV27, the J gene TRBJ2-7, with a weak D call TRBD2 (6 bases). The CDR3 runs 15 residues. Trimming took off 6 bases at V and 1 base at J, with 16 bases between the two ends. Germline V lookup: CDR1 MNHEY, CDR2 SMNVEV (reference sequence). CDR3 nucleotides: TGTGCCAGCAGGCTGGCCCGGGCGGGGTCCTACGAGCAGTACTTC. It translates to CASRLARAGSYEQYF.

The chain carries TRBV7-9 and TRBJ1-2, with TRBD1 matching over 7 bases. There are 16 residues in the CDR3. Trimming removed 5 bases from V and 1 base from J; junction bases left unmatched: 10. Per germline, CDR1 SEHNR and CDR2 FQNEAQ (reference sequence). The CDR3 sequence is CASSPEGTVLNYGYTF. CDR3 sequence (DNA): TGTGCCAGCAGCCCGGAGGGGACAGTACTTAACTATGGCTACACCTTC.